The following is a TCR beta chain sequence with its context. Within the sample, other DNA sequences also encode this same CDR3. These data belong to a study of blood T cell repertoires in COVID-19. V lost 3 bases and J 4 bases, leaving 4 bases between the germline ends. The V gene's germline CDR1 is KGHSH and CDR2 LQKENI. The CDR3 is made up of 11 amino acids. TCRdb's table, derived via immunoSEQ multiplex PCR, lists solely in-frame clones and lacks some. The table shows around 140,000 clones, with roughly 80% occurring only once. The sequenced material came from PBMCs or T cells enriched from blood (not recorded which). The chain couples TRBV18 to TRBJ2-7; D remains unclear. The origin of this receptor is a man in his forties or fifties with acute COVID-19. CDR3 loop: CASSPAYEQYF. The CDR3 DNA follows: TGTGCCAGCTCACCTGCGTACGAGCAGTACTTC.